This record concerns one T cell receptor (beta chain) sequence. Its antigen is unidentified. This entry is derived from a study of shared clonotypes between healthy human individuals. Repertoires were generated with immunoSEQ multiplex PCR, while TCRdb's copy carries only in-frame clones and drops some. The repertoire consists of millions of clones, with 90% to 95% occurring once and the leading ten covering under 0.45%. This CDR3 is 13 amino acids long. Trimming took 3 bases from V and 10 from J, leaving 12 bases between them. Germline V CDR1 and CDR2: SGHTA, FQGNSA. Findings and caveats of the study: An effect of sequencing depth on clonotype sharing among donors was expected.

The chain recombines TRBV7-2 with TRBJ1-4; D uncertain. The sequenced sample consisted of naive CD4+ T cells from PBMCs. Subset denoted: CD45RA+ positively selected. The TCR originated in a man between 18 and 29 years old in good health. Some clones in this sample may be carry-over from other donors' samples. CDR3: CASSFERAGKLFF. CDR3 bases: TGTGCCAGCAGCTTCGAGCGGGCCGGAAAACTGTTTTTT.